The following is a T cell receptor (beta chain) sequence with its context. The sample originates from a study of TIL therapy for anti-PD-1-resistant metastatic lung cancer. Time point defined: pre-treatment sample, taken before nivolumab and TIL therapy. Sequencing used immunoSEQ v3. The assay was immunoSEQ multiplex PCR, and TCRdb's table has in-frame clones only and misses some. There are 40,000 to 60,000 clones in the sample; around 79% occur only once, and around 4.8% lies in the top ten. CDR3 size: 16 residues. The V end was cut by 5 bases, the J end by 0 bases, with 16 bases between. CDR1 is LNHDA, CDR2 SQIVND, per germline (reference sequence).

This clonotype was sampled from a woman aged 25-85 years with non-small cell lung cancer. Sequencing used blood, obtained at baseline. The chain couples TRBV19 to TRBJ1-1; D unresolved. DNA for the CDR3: TGTGCCAGTAGTCCCCGGGTCCTGCCCCTGAACACTGAAGCTTTCTTT. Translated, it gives CASSPRVLPLNTEAFF.